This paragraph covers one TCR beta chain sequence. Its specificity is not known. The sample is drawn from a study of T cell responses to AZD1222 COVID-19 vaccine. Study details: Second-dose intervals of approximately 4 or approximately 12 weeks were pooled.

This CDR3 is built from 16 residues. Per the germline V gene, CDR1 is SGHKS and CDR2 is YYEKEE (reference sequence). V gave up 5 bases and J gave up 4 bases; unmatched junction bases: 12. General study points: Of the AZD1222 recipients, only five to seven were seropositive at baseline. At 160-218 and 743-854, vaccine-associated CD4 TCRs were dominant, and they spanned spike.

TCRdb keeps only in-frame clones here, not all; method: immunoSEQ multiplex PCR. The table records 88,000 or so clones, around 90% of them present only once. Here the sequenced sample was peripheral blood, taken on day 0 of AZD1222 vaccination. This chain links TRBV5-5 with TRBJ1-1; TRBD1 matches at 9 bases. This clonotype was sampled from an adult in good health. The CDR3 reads CASSRRDRVGPTEAFF. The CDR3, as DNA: TGTGCCAGCAGTCGCCGGGACAGGGTAGGTCCCACTGAAGCTTTCTTT.